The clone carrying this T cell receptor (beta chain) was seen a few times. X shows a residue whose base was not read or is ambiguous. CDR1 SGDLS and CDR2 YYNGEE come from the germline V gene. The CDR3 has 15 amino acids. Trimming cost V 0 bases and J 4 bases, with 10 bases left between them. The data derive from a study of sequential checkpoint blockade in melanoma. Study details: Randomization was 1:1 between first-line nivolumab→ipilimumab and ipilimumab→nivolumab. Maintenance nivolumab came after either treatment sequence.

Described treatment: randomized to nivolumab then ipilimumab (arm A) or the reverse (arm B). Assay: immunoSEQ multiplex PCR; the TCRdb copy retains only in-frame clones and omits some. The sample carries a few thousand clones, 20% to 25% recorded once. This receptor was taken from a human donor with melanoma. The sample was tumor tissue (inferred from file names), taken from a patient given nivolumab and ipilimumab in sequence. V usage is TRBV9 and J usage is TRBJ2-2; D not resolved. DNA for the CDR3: TGTGCCAGCAGCGTAGTTGCCATGARCACCGGGGAGCTGTTTTTT. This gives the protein CASSVVAMXTGELFF.